The 32 T cell receptor beta chains in this list originate from one sample, sequenced in a study of T cell repertoires in cytomegalovirus infection. TCRdb recomputed calls from the reads with MiXCR, one row per CDR3 protein. This table holds 300,000 or so distinct CDR3 sequences, about 9.2% found once. Sequencing was done on a sample of PBMCs. Receptors originate from a human donor in good health (CMV status not recorded). Some clones in this sample may be carry-over from other donors' samples.

This clonotype was counted at least ten times. V and J are TRBV7-2 and TRBJ1-5; 7 nucleotides agree with TRBD1. The CDR3 extends over 15 amino acids. Germline assignment: CDR1 SGHTA and CDR2 FQGNSA. The V segment lost 5 bases and the J segment 7 bases; nucleotides outside the gene matches: 11. The DNA for the CDR3 is TGTGCCAGCAGCCCGTCTCCCGACAGGGCACAGCCCCAGCATTTT. It yields the protein CASSPSPDRAQPQHF.

The table lists this clonotype with many counts. CDR3 loop: CASSFLLGGVTDTQYF. The CDR3, as DNA: TGTGCCAGCAGCTTTCTTCTAGGGGGTGTCACAGATACGCAGTATTTT. The chain has TRBV7-2 and TRBJ2-3; D perhaps matches TRBD1 (6 bases). Germline lookup yields CDR1 SGHTA and CDR2 FQGNSA. V was cut by 3 bases and J by 2 bases, with 15 bases left in between. The CDR3 spans 16 residues.

This clonotype has ten or more counts. The CDR3 sequence: CASSLGSPTDTQYF. CDR3 in DNA: TGCGCCAGCAGCTTGGGTTCTCCGACGGATACGCAGTATTTT. This rearrangement joins TRBV5-1 to TRBJ2-3; D not certain. Looked up from germline, CDR1 is SGHRS and CDR2 is YFSETQ. Trimming left V 0 bases short and J 6 bases short, with 11 bases between. CDR3 size: 14 residues.

This clonotype has more than one count but fewer than ten. V gene TRBV5-4 combines with J gene TRBJ1-1; the D gene is possibly TRBD1 (5 bases). The CDR3 totals 12 residues. Trimming took 0 bases from V and 13 from J, leaving 13 bases between them. CDR1 is SGHNT, CDR2 YYREEE, per germline (reference sequence). CDR3 DNA: TGTGCCAGCAGCTTGGCGGGGCGAGAGGTTTTCTTT. Protein sequence: CASSLAGREVFF. Supplemented by reference TRBV5-4 and TRBJ1-1, the full variable domain reads ETGVTQSPTHLIKTRGQQVTLRCSSQSGHNTVSWYQQALGQGPQFIFQYYREEENGRGNFPPRFSGLQFPNYSSELNVNALELDDSALYLCASSLAGREVFFGQGTRLTVV.

At least ten counts were recorded for this clonotype. V usage is TRBV14 and J usage is TRBJ1-3, with TRBD1 identical over 7 bases. The J segment lost 4 bases and the V segment lost 3 bases, leaving 6 bases of the junction unmatched. CDR3 length: 15 amino acids. CDR1 is SGHDN, CDR2 FVKESK, per germline. The CDR3 DNA reads as TGTGCCAGCAGCCAGCCGACAGGGTGGGGAAACACCATATATTTT. Protein: CASSQPTGWGNTIYF.

This clonotype was seen repeatedly, ten times or more. The J gene is TRBJ1-2, the V gene TRBV20-1, with 8 bases identical to TRBD1. From germline, CDR1 is DFQATT and CDR2 SNEGSKA (reference sequence). This CDR3 comprises 13 residues. V shed 2 bases, J shed 6 bases, and the junction held 5 bases outside the gene matches. The CDR3 coding sequence is TGCAGTGCTAGACGGACAGGGCCGGATGGCTACACCTTC. This codes for CSARRTGPDGYTF.

This clonotype was counted at least ten times. The chain uses TRBV10-3 and TRBJ2-2, with TRBD1 matching 8 bases. The germline gives CDR1 ENHRY, CDR2 SYGVKD. This CDR3 contains 16 residues. Germline trimming cut 3 bases from V and 4 bases from J; bases unmatched to any gene: 7. The CDR3 coding sequence is TGTGCCATCAGTGACCGGGACAGGAGTCCCACCGGGGAGCTGTTTTTT. It encodes CAISDRDRSPTGELFF.

This chain joins TRBV20-1 and TRBJ2-1; 9 nucleotides match TRBD1. Unmatched junction bases numbered 4, after V lost 7 bases and J lost 6 bases. The germline gives CDR1 DFQATT, CDR2 SNEGSKA (reference sequence). The CDR3 covers 12 residues. CDR3 region: CSVSTGGNEQFF. The CDR3 nucleotides read TGCAGTGTCTCGACAGGGGGCAATGAGCAGTTCTTC.

V gene TRBV6-2 or TRBV6-3 combines with J gene TRBJ2-7; TRBD2 might be the D (5 bases). The germline gives CDR1 MNHEY, CDR2 SVGEGT. V was cut by 2 bases and J by 0 bases, with 14 bases left in between. CDR3 length: 16 residues. CDR3: CASSYHRADLSYEQYF. The DNA for the CDR3 is TGTGCCAGCAGTTACCATAGAGCGGACCTCTCCTACGAGCAGTACTTC.

This clonotype showed up many times. V is TRBV28 and J is TRBJ2-7; 8 bases map to TRBD1. Germline CDR1 MDHEN, CDR2 SYDVKM. After removal of 4 bases from V and 4 bases from J, the junction contained 6 bases not matched to a gene. This CDR3 has 14 amino acids. The CDR3 loop reads CASSSSGTGYEQYV. DNA of the CDR3: TGTGCCAGCAGTTCCTCCGGGACAGGTTACGAGCAGTACGTC.

This clonotype has ten or more counts. The chain links TRBV5-1 to TRBJ2-1; 7 bases are shared with TRBD1. J gave up 3 bases and V 3 bases, and 9 bases lay outside the gene matches. Germline V gene lookup returns CDR1 SGHRS and CDR2 YFSETQ. This CDR3 contains 16 residues. CDR3 sequence: CASSWGYRGGYNEQFF. CDR3 in DNA: TGCGCCAGCAGCTGGGGGTACAGGGGCGGCTACAATGAGCAGTTCTTC.

The chain has TRBV14 and TRBJ1-6; D is uncertain. The CDR3 totals 15 residues. Trimming shortened V by 4 bases and J by 4 bases, and 11 bases separated the two germline ends. The germline V gene encodes CDR1 SGHDN and CDR2 FVKESK. CDR3 sequence: CASSPTTPYNSPLHF. The CDR3 DNA reads as TGTGCCAGCAGCCCCACGACACCTTATAATTCACCCCTCCACTTT.

This clonotype was counted at least ten times. The chain employs TRBV6-1 and TRBJ2-1; 10 nucleotides line up with TRBD1. Trimming at V came to 6 bases and at J to 3 bases, leaving 5 bases not matched to a gene. The CDR3 is 15 residues long. Per the germline V gene, CDR1 is MNHNS and CDR2 is SASEGT. The CDR3 reads CASSPGTGVYNEQFF. The CDR3 DNA reads TGTGCCAGCAGCCCCGGGACAGGGGTCTACAATGAGCAGTTCTTC.

This clonotype appeared many times. V gene TRBV7-3 combines with J gene TRBJ2-2; D tentatively fits TRBD1 or TRBD2 (5 bases each). Germline values: CDR1 SGHTA, CDR2 FQGTGA. Trimming left V 5 bases short and J 6 bases short, with 10 bases between. CDR3 length: 13 residues. CDR3 residues: CASSPRGPGELFF. The DNA for the CDR3 is TGTGCCAGCAGCCCCCGGGGACCCGGGGAGCTGTTTTTT.

This clonotype was seen at least ten times. This sequence joins TRBV7-2 and TRBJ1-5, with TRBD1 matching 7 bases. This CDR3 is built from 15 residues. Germline CDR1 is SGHTA and CDR2 is FQGNSA. V lost 1 base to trimming and J lost 4 bases; unmatched junction nucleotides: 4. CDR3 region: CASSLEGARNQPQHF. The CDR3 coding sequence is TGTGCCAGCAGCTTAGAGGGGGCGCGGAATCAGCCCCAGCATTTT.

This clonotype has at least ten counts. The chain couples TRBV6-2 or TRBV6-3 to TRBJ2-1, with 10 positions matching TRBD2. Unmatched junction bases numbered 6, after V lost 6 bases and J lost 7 bases. The V gene's germline CDR1 is MNHEY and CDR2 SVGEGT. The CDR3 extends over 14 amino acids. DNA for the CDR3: TGTGCCAGCAGGCGAGCGGGGGGGCTGAATGAGCAGTTCTTC. It translates to CASRRAGGLNEQFF.

The J gene is TRBJ2-3, the V gene TRBV20-1, with 13 bases identical to TRBD2. The trim removed 1 base at V and 0 bases at J, leaving 4 bases unmatched. Germline lookup yields CDR1 DFQATT and CDR2 SNEGSKA (reference sequence). The CDR3 is made up of 17 amino acids. CDR3 nucleotide sequence: TGCAGTGCTAGAGGACTAGCGGGGGGCCCTAGCACAGATACGCAGTATTTT. Translated: CSARGLAGGPSTDTQYF.

This clonotype has ten or more counts. This sequence joins TRBV28 and TRBJ2-7; no clear D gene. Per the germline V gene, CDR1 is MDHEN and CDR2 is SYDVKM. The CDR3 contains 16 residues. V lost 2 bases to trimming and J lost 0 bases, with 14 bases between them. CDR3 in DNA: TGTGCCAGCAGTTTAGTTTTGGACGTTCCCTCCTACGAGCAGTACTTC. Its protein product is CASSLVLDVPSYEQYF.

About this clonotype itself: Since a much larger clone is just one base distant, this may be a read error. This sequence joins TRBV5-1 and TRBJ1-1; D is ambiguous. Germline CDR1 reads SGHRS; CDR2 reads YFSETQ. With 1 base removed from V and 0 bases from J, the gap between germline ends came to 7 bases. The CDR3 covers 14 residues. The CDR3 coding sequence is TGCGCCAGCAGCTTGAACGGAATGAACACTGAAGCTTTCTTT. Translation: CASSLNGMNTEAFF.

This clonotype showed up many times. The CDR3 reads CSATTGTSVGEQFF. CDR3 nucleotide sequence: TGCAGTGCTACCACCGGGACTAGCGTAGGTGAGCAGTTCTTC. The rearrangement joins TRBV20-1 to TRBJ2-1, with TRBD2 identical over 10 bases. This CDR3 is 14 amino acids long. Germline V gene lookup returns CDR1 DFQATT and CDR2 SNEGSKA (reference sequence). Losses at the gene ends were 4 bases for V and 9 bases for J; bases not matched to a gene: 9.

In this sample, this clonotype turned up many times. This chain uses TRBV4-3 with TRBJ1-5; 7 bases align to TRBD1. J gave up 0 bases and V 0 bases, and 8 bases lay outside the gene matches. Per the germline V gene, CDR1 is LGHNA and CDR2 is YSLEER. The CDR3 spans 18 residues. The CDR3 region has the DNA TGCGCCAGCAGCCAAGATTTAACAGGGGCTAATAGCAATCAGCCCCAGCATTTT. Translated, it gives CASSQDLTGANSNQPQHF.

This clonotype was observed at least ten times. The genes are TRBV10-3 and TRBJ1-1; 8 positions match TRBD1. The CDR3 extends over 17 amino acids. CDR1 ENHRY and CDR2 SYGVKD come from the germline V gene. V lost 2 bases and J lost 5; bases outside the gene matches: 13. The CDR3 protein is CAISERGQGPLGTEAFF. CDR3 in DNA: TGTGCCATCAGTGAGCGAGGACAGGGCCCCCTGGGGACTGAAGCTTTCTTT.

This clonotype appeared many times. The chain couples TRBV10-3 to TRBJ2-5, with 8 bases identical to TRBD2. The CDR3 runs 14 residues. Trimming cost V 4 bases and J 3 bases; bases outside gene matches: 4. The germline V gene has CDR1 ENHRY and CDR2 SYGVKD. Written as DNA, the CDR3 is TGTGCCATCAGTGGTAACGGGGGGGAAGAGACCCAGTACTTC. It is translated as CAISGNGGEETQYF.

This clonotype came up many times. The chain recombines TRBV7-6 with TRBJ2-3; 12 bases are a match to TRBD2. The germline gives CDR1 SGHVS, CDR2 FNYEAQ. V dropped 5 bases and J dropped 7; count of bases not matched to a gene: 10. The CDR3 covers 16 residues. The DNA of the CDR3 is TGTGCCAGCAGCCCCGACCTAGCGGGGGGGCCAAATACGCAGTATTTT. Its protein is CASSPDLAGGPNTQYF. The complete variable domain, with remaining parts taken from reference TRBV7-6 and TRBJ2-3, reads GAGVSQSPRYKVTKRGQDVALRCDPISGHVSLYWYRQALGQGPEFLTYFNYEAQQDKSGLPNDRFSAERPEGSISTLTIQRTEQRDSAMYRCASSPDLAGGPNTQYFGPGTRLTVL.

This clonotype was detected ten times or more. The chain has TRBV7-2 and TRBJ2-3; TRBD1 matches 8 bases. In germline, CDR1 is SGHTA, CDR2 FQGNSA. With V trimmed by 1 base and J by 3 bases, 3 bases remained unmatched. This CDR3 has 15 residues. The CDR3, as DNA: TGTGCCAGCAGCTTAGTCAGGGGGCTAACAGATACGCAGTATTTT. Protein sequence: CASSLVRGLTDTQYF.

This clonotype was recorded at least ten times. The J gene is TRBJ1-4, the V gene TRBV5-8; 8 positions agree with TRBD1. CDR1 and CDR2 from the germline V gene are SGHTS and YDEGEE. This CDR3 comprises 16 residues. V gave up 0 bases and J gave up 1 base; unmatched junction bases: 2. CDR3 nucleotides: TGTGCCAGCAGCTTGGGACAGGGGATAACTAATGAAAAACTGTTTTTT. Its protein is CASSLGQGITNEKLFF.

The chain has TRBV20-1 and TRBJ1-3, with no clear D. V dropped 8 bases and J dropped 2 bases, with 7 bases sitting between them. Germline V gene lookup returns CDR1 DFQATT and CDR2 SNEGSKA (reference sequence). The CDR3 is 11 residues long. The CDR3 DNA reads TGCAGTACCTTAACTGGAAACACCATATATTTT. It encodes CSTLTGNTIYF.

This clonotype was seen at least ten times. The chain uses TRBV6-2 or TRBV6-3 and TRBJ2-7; D unclear. The germline V gene encodes CDR1 MNHEY and CDR2 SVGEGT. The CDR3 is made up of 14 amino acids. V was cut by 2 bases and J by 3 bases, with 11 bases left in between. For the CDR3, the DNA is TGTGCCAGCAGTTACGATCGTGGGATCTACGAGCAGTACGTC. Amino acids: CASSYDRGIYEQYV.

The sample holds many counts of this clonotype. The chain is built from TRBV7-9 and TRBJ2-7; 7 bases map to TRBD1. This CDR3 region has 14 residues. Germline CDR1 is SEHNR and CDR2 is FQNEAQ (reference sequence). Trimming at V came to 2 bases and at J to 6 bases, leaving 7 bases not matched to a gene. The CDR3: CASSLRQGSVEQYF. The CDR3 nucleotides read TGTGCCAGCAGCTTAAGACAGGGCTCAGTCGAGCAGTACTTC.

There are many counts of this clonotype. The rearrangement joins TRBV6-6 to TRBJ2-3; 8 bases are shared with TRBD1. Germline V gives CDR1 MNHNY, CDR2 SVGAGI (reference sequence). The V segment lost 10 bases and the J segment 3 bases; nucleotides outside the gene matches: 12. This CDR3 is 15 amino acids long. The CDR3 protein is CATSAGRGHTDTQYF. Here the CDR3 DNA reads TGTGCCACCTCAGCGGGCAGGGGGCATACAGATACGCAGTATTTT.

In this sample, this clonotype turned up a few times. The rearrangement joins TRBV15 to TRBJ2-7; D is unresolved. Deletions cut 3 bases from V and 0 bases from J, with 6 bases between. Germline V lookup: CDR1 LNHNV, CDR2 YYDKDF (reference sequence). This CDR3 region has 13 residues. CDR3 nucleotides: TGTGCCACCAGCAGCAGTAACTCCTACGAGCAGTACTTC. Its translation is CATSSSNSYEQYF.

The CDR3, as DNA: TGTGCCAGCAGTCCCCGGACCGGCGATACGCAGCATTTT. It codes for CASSPRTGDTQHF. V gene TRBV27 combines with J gene TRBJ2-3; no definite D call. The end of the DNA fits TRBJ1-5 better, so the J call may be wrong. Germline V lookup: CDR1 MNHEY, CDR2 SMNVEV (reference sequence). The CDR3 sequence is 13 residues long.